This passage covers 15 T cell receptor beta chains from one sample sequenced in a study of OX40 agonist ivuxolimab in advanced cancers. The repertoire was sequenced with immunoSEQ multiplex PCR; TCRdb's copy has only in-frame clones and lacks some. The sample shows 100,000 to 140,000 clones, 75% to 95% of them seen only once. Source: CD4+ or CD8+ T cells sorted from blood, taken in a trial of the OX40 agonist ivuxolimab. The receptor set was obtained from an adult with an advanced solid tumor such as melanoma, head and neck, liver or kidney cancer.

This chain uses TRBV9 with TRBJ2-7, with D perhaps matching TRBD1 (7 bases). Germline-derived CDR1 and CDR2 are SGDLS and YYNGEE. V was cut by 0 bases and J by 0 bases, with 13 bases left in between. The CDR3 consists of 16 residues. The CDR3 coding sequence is TGTGCCAGCAGCGTAGGGAGGGGGGACAGCTCCTACGAGCAGTACTTC. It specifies CASSVGRGDSSYEQYF.

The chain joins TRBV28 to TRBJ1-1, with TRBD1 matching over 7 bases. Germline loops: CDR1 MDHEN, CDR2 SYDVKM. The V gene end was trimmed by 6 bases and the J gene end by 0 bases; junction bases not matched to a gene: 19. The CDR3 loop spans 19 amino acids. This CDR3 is CASSPGYTVRTGMNTEAFF. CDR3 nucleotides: TGTGCCAGCAGCCCTGGGTACACGGTGCGGACAGGCATGAACACTGAAGCTTTCTTT.

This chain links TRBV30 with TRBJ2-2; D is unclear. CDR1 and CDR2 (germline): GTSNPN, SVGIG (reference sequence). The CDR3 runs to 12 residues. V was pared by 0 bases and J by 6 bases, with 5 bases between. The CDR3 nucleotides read TGTGCCTGGAGTGTACCCCCCGGGGAGCTGTTTTTT. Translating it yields CAWSVPPGELFF.

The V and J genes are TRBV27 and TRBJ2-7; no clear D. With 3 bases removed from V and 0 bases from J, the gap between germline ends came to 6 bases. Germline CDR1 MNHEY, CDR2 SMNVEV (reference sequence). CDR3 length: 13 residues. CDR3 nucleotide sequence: TGTGCCAGCAGTTTCCGAGGCTCCTACGAGCAGTACTTC. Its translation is CASSFRGSYEQYF.

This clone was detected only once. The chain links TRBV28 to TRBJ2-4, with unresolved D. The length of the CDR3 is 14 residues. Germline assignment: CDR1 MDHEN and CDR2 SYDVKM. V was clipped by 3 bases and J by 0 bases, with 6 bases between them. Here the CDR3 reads CASSFPVAKNIQYF. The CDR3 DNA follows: TGTGCCAGCAGTTTTCCGGTAGCCAAAAACATTCAGTACTTC.

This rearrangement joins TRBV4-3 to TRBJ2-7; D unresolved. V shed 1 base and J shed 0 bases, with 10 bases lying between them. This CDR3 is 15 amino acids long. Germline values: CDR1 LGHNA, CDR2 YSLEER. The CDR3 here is CASSQGAVSSYEQYF. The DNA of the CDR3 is TGCGCCAGCAGCCAAGGAGCCGTAAGCTCCTACGAGCAGTACTTC.

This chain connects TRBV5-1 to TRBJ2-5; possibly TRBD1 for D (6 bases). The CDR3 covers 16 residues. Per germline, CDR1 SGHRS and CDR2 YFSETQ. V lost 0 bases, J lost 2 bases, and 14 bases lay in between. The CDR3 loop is CASSLGRTGTQETQYF. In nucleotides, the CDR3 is TGCGCCAGCAGCTTGGGGAGGACCGGGACACAAGAGACCCAGTACTTC.

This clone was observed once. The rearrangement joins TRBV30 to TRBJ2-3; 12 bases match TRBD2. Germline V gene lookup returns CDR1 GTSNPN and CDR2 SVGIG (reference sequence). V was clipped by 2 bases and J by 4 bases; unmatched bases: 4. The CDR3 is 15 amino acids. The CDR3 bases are TGTGCCTGGAGTAGACTAGCGGGAGTTCCAGATACGCAGTATTTT. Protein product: CAWSRLAGVPDTQYF. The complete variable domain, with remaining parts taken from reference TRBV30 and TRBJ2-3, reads SQTIHQWPATLVQPVGSPLSLECTVEGTSNPNLYWYRQAAGRGLQLLFYSVGIGQISSEVPQNLSASRPQDRQFILSSKKLLLSDSGFYLCAWSRLAGVPDTQYFGPGTRLTVL.

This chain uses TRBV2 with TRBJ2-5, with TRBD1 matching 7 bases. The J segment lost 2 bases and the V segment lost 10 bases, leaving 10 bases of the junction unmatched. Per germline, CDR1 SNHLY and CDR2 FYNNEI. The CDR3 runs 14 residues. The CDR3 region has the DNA TGTGCCACCTGCCCCGGGACAGTACAAGAGACCCAGTACTTC. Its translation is CATCPGTVQETQYF.

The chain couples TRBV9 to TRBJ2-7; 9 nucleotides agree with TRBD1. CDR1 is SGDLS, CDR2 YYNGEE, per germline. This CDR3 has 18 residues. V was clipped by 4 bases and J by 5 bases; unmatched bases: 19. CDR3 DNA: TGTGCCAGCAGCCCGAGAGAACATCCGGGACAGGGTGCCCACGAGCAGTACTTC. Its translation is CASSPREHPGQGAHEQYF.

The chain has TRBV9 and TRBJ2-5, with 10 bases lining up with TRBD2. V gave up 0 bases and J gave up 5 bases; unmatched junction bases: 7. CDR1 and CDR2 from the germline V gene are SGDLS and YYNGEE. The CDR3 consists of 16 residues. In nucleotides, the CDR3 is TGTGCCAGCAGCGTAGGGCTAGCGGGAGTGGGGGAGACCCAGTACTTC. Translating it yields CASSVGLAGVGETQYF.

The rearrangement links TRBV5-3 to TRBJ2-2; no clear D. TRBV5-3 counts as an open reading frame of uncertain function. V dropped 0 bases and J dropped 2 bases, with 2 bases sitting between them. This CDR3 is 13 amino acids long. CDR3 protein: CARSLDNTGELFF. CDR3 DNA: TGTGCCAGAAGCTTGGACAACACCGGGGAGCTGTTTTTT.

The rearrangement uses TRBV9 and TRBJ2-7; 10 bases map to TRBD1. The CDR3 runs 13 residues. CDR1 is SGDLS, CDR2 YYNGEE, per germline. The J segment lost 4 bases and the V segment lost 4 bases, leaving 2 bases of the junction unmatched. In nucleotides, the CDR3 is TGTGCCAGCAGCTCGGGACAGGGGTACGAGCAGTACTTC. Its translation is CASSSGQGYEQYF.

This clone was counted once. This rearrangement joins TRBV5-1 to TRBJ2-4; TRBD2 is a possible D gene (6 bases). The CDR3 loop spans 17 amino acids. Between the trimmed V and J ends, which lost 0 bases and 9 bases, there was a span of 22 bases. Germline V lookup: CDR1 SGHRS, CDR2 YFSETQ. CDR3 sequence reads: CASSLVPPAAEGGIQYF. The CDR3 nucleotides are TGCGCCAGCAGCTTGGTCCCGCCGGCGGCCGAGGGAGGCATTCAGTACTTC.

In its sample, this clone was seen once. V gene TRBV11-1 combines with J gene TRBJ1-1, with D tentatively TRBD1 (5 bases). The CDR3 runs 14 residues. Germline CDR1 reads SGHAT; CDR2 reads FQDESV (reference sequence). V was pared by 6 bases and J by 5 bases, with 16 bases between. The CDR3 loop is CASSKVQAGTEAFF. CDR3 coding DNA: TGTGCCAGCAGTAAAGTACAGGCAGGGACTGAAGCTTTCTTT.